Listed here are 15 T cell receptor beta chains from one sample, sequenced in a study of liver allograft versus peripheral blood T cells. As for the study in general: A comparison was made between T cell receptor repertoires in transplanted livers and those in recipients' peripheral blood.

Via MiXCR, TCRdb re-called the reads, giving one row per CDR3 protein. The data show some 9,000 distinct CDR3 sequences, about a sixth seen once. The origin of the receptors is a human patient who had a liver transplant. The T cells may come from the graft donor.

This clonotype ranks as medium-sized (0.01 to 0.1%). V and J are TRBV6-1 and TRBJ2-6; TRBD1 or TRBD2 may be the D gene (5 bases each). The CDR3 totals 17 residues. CDR1 and CDR2 from the germline V gene are MNHNS and SASEGT. V was clipped by 7 bases and J by 0 bases, with 16 bases between them. CDR3 nucleotides: TGTGCCAGCAACCCCGGGCAGGGAGACTCTGGGGCCAACGTCCTGACTTTC. Translating it yields CASNPGQGDSGANVLTF.

By share of the sample, this clonotype is medium-sized (0.01 to 0.1%). This chain uses TRBV28 with TRBJ1-2, with TRBD1 as a possible D gene (6 bases). V was pared by 4 bases and J by 2 bases, with 11 bases between. Per the germline V gene, CDR1 is MDHEN and CDR2 is SYDVKM. The CDR3 is made up of 14 amino acids. CDR3 region: CASSSGQGNYGYTF. The CDR3, as DNA: TGTGCCAGCAGTTCTGGGCAGGGGAACTATGGCTACACCTTC.

The gene calls are TRBV12-3 or TRBV12-4 and TRBJ1-1; D perhaps matches TRBD1 (5 bases). Between the trimmed V and J ends, which lost 8 bases and 1 base, there was a span of 11 bases. This CDR3 comprises 13 residues. CDR3 amino acids: CASSYGGNTEAFF. In DNA, the CDR3 is TGTGCCAGCTCCTACGGGGGGAACACTGAAGCTTTCTTT.

This clonotype was recorded many times. V usage is TRBV5-4 and J usage is TRBJ1-1; D unclear. From germline, CDR1 is SGHNT and CDR2 YYREEE (reference sequence). With 4 bases removed from V and 4 bases from J, the gap between germline ends came to 14 bases. This CDR3 spans 14 amino acids. This CDR3 reads CASSPQGGRTEAFF. In DNA form, the CDR3 reads TGTGCCAGCAGCCCCCAAGGAGGACGCACTGAAGCTTTCTTT.

The sample holds one count of this clonotype. One base away lies a much larger clone, so this may be a sequencing read error. The rearrangement links TRBV20-1 to TRBJ1-2, with a weak D call TRBD1 (5 bases). Germline V gene sequence: CDR1 DFQATT, CDR2 SNEGSKA (reference sequence). The CDR3 is 13 amino acids. CDR3 nucleotide sequence: TGCAGTGCTAGAGGCGGGACCGCTTTTGGCTACATCTTC. It encodes CSARGGTAFGYIF.

This clonotype is deemed medium-sized (0.01 to 0.1%). This chain links TRBV27 with TRBJ1-5; D is unclear. The CDR3 extends over 14 amino acids. The germline V gene encodes CDR1 MNHEY and CDR2 SMNVEV (reference sequence). The V end was cut by 5 bases, the J end by 1 base, with 9 bases between. The CDR3 DNA follows: TGTGCCAGCAGTCTACGGGAGAGCAATCAGCCCCAGCATTTT. Its protein is CASSLRESNQPQHF.

This clonotype occurred once. This could be a read error, since a much larger clone is one nucleotide away. The rearrangement joins TRBV25-1 to TRBJ1-4, with 9 bases that match TRBD1. The V gene's germline CDR1 is MGHDK and CDR2 SYGVNS. The CDR3 totals 15 residues. CDR3 sequence reads: CASSFGGQGDEELFF. As DNA, the CDR3 is TGTGCCAGCTCCTTCGGGGGACAGGGAGATGAAGAACTGTTTTTT.

Relative to its sample, this clonotype is medium-sized. This chain uses TRBV27 with TRBJ1-4; D is unresolved. In germline, CDR1 is MNHEY, CDR2 SMNVEV (reference sequence). This CDR3 region has 13 residues. V dropped 4 bases and J dropped 8 bases, with 11 bases sitting between them. The CDR3 here is CASSYRRGEKLFF. In nucleotides, the CDR3 is TGTGCCAGCAGTTATAGACGGGGAGAAAAACTGTTTTTT.

This clonotype was detected a few times. V is TRBV12-5 and J is TRBJ1-1; weak D call: TRBD1 (5 bases). This CDR3 has 13 amino acids. Germline V lookup: CDR1 LGHNT, CDR2 FRNRAP. V lost 8 bases to trimming and J lost 5 bases, with 15 bases between them. The CDR3 loop is CASQKEGRTEAFF. The CDR3 DNA sequence: TGTGCTAGTCAGAAGGAGGGACGGACTGAAGCTTTCTTT. The complete variable domain, with remaining parts taken from reference TRBV12-5 and TRBJ1-1, reads DARVTQTPRHKVTEMGQEVTMRCQPILGHNTVFWYRQTMMQGLELLAYFRNRAPLDDSGMPKDRFSAEMPDATLATLKIQPSEPRDSAVYFCASQKEGRTEAFFGQGTRLTVV.

This clonotype showed up many times. The chain is built from TRBV15 and TRBJ2-7, with D possibly matching TRBD2 (6 bases). The CDR3 sequence is 14 residues long. V was pared by 1 base and J by 0 bases, with 7 bases between. Per the germline V gene, CDR1 is LNHNV and CDR2 is YYDKDF (reference sequence). The CDR3 DNA is TGTGCCACCAGCAGAGGGGGGGACTCCTACGAGCAGTACTTC. Amino acid sequence: CATSRGGDSYEQYF.

There are a few counts of this clonotype. This chain links TRBV20-1 with TRBJ2-1, with D maybe TRBD2 (6 bases). CDR3 size: 12 residues. V lost 6 bases and J lost 7, with 13 bases in between. The germline gives CDR1 DFQATT, CDR2 SNEGSKA (reference sequence). CDR3 protein: CSAWRALNEQFF. The CDR3 DNA follows: TGCAGTGCCTGGAGGGCTTTAAATGAGCAGTTCTTC.

This clonotype was counted many times. The J gene is TRBJ2-2, the V gene TRBV5-4; TRBD1 aligns across 9 bases. The length of the CDR3 is 15 residues. Germline lookup yields CDR1 SGHNT and CDR2 YYREEE (reference sequence). Germline trimming cut 4 bases from V and 4 bases from J; bases unmatched to any gene: 5. Here the CDR3 DNA reads TGTGCCAGCAGCACAGGGGGCGCCGGCACCGGGGAGCTGTTTTTT. It codes for CASSTGGAGTGELFF.

This clonotype was seen only a few times. The V gene is TRBV2, the J gene TRBJ1-1, with a weak D call TRBD1 (6 bases). Germline V lookup: CDR1 SNHLY, CDR2 FYNNEI. V was shortened by 7 bases and J by 1 base, with 10 bases between the two germline ends. This CDR3 is built from 13 residues. CDR3: CASIVGGNTEAFF. The CDR3 DNA sequence: TGTGCCAGCATCGTAGGGGGGAACACTGAAGCTTTCTTT.

J is TRBJ1-2 and V is TRBV3-1; a possible D gene is TRBD1 (5 bases). CDR1 and CDR2 (germline): LGHDT, YNNKEL (reference sequence). The CDR3 contains 13 residues. Trimming pared 3 bases from V and 8 bases from J, leaving 13 bases between. CDR3 in DNA: TGTGCCAGCAGCCATGACAGAATTCTAGGCTACACCTTC. Translation: CASSHDRILGYTF. The full variable domain, completed using reference TRBV3-1 and TRBJ1-2, is DTAVSQTPKYLVTQMGNDKSIKCEQNLGHDTMYWYKQDSKKFLKIMFSYNNKELIINETVPNRFSPKSPDKAHLNLHINSLELGDSAVYFCASSHDRILGYTFGSGTRLTVV.

The chain links TRBV5-4 to TRBJ2-5, with TRBD2 matching over 15 bases. Germline V lookup: CDR1 SGHNT, CDR2 YYREEE (reference sequence). The V and J ends lost 4 bases and 5 bases, in that order; junction bases with no gene match: 9. This CDR3 comprises 17 residues. The CDR3, as DNA: TGTGCCAGCAGCCCTGGACTAGCGGGGGGGACGGGGGAGACCCAGTACTTC. It yields the protein CASSPGLAGGTGETQYF.